Presented here are 3 T cell receptor beta chains from one specimen sequenced in a study of T cell repertoires in cytomegalovirus infection. TCRdb recomputed calls from the reads with MiXCR, one row per CDR3 protein. The repertoire holds about 330,000 distinct CDR3 sequences, with roughly 9.5% as singletons. Sample: PBMCs. Source of these receptors: a human donor in good health (CMV status not recorded). Some clones in this sample may be carry-over from other donors' samples.

Comments on this clonotype: Just one base apart from a much larger clone, this may be a read error. CDR3 region: CASSYSSQGAGKAFF. CDR3 nucleotide sequence: TGTGCCAGCAGTTACTCTTCACAGGGGGCCGGTAAAGCTTTCTTT. V gene TRBV6-5 combines with J gene TRBJ1-1, with 9 bases aligning to TRBD1. From germline, CDR1 is MNHEY and CDR2 SVGAGI. The V and J ends lost 0 bases and 9 bases, in that order; junction bases with no gene match: 8. This CDR3 has 15 amino acids.

This clonotype was seen ten or more times. V is TRBV28 and J is TRBJ1-6; D uncertain. Per the germline V gene, CDR1 is MDHEN and CDR2 is SYDVKM. Trimming took 7 bases from V and 4 from J, leaving 14 bases between them. CDR3 length: 15 amino acids. The CDR3: CASILSKGYNSPLHF. The CDR3 nucleotides read TGTGCCAGCATCCTCTCGAAGGGTTATAATTCACCCCTCCACTTT.

CDR3 region: CASSSGTGRYNEQFF. DNA of the CDR3: TGTGCCAGCAGCTCGGGGACAGGGCGGTACAATGAGCAGTTCTTC. This sequence joins TRBV5-4 and TRBJ2-1; 9 nucleotides match TRBD1. The CDR3 totals 15 residues. Trimming removed 3 bases from V and 4 bases from J; junction bases left unmatched: 5. Germline lookup yields CDR1 SGHNT and CDR2 YYREEE (reference sequence).